Below, 13 T cell receptor beta chains from the same sample are listed, as sequenced in a study of tumor-infiltrating lymphocytes in localized non-small cell lung cancer (dated by TCRdb to the early 2020s). To prepare the library, the immunoSEQ multiplex PCR assay was applied. The table comes from immuneACCESS by way of TCRdb, which keeps in-frame sequences with V and J called. Part of the clones is missing from these tables; in studies checked, under half for an unresolved V gene and the rest for unknown reasons. The sample yields about 6,900 clones; about 76% were counted once. Around 12% of the sample lies in the top ten. Sequenced input: lung tumor tissue. The receptor source for this set is a human donor with non-small cell lung cancer.

V and J are TRBV6-1 and TRBJ1-2; D is uncertain. This CDR3 is built from 11 residues. Germline assignment: CDR1 MNHNS and CDR2 SASEGT. Trimming removed 4 bases at V and 8 bases at J, with 8 bases between. The CDR3 nucleotides are TGTGCCAGCAGTGGAGTTAGCGGCTACACCTTC. This encodes CASSGVSGYTF.

This sequence joins TRBV7-9 and TRBJ1-1; the D gene is possibly TRBD1 (6 bases). From germline, CDR1 is SEHNR and CDR2 FQNEAQ (reference sequence). This CDR3 comprises 16 residues. Deletions cut 5 bases from V and 0 bases from J, with 16 bases between. The CDR3 region has the DNA TGTGCCAGCAGCGGGGGGGCGATAGCCATGAACACTGAAGCTTTCTTT. Protein sequence: CASSGGAIAMNTEAFF.

V is TRBV7-9 and J is TRBJ1-3; tentatively, D is TRBD1 (6 bases). CDR1 and CDR2 from the germline V gene are SEHNR and FQNEAQ (reference sequence). Trimming took off 1 base at V and 4 bases at J, with 8 bases between the two ends. There are 14 residues in the CDR3. Here the CDR3 DNA reads TGTGCCAGCAGCTTAGACCAGGGGGGAAACACCATATATTTT. Its protein product is CASSLDQGGNTIYF.

The chain employs TRBV30 and TRBJ1-1, with 7 bases matching TRBD1. J was trimmed by 6 bases and V by 0 bases; bases with no gene match: 7. Per germline, CDR1 GTSNPN and CDR2 SVGIG (reference sequence). The CDR3 runs 14 residues. CDR3 loop: CAWSVKGDRPEAFF. The CDR3, as DNA: TGTGCCTGGAGTGTAAAGGGGGACAGACCTGAAGCTTTCTTT.

This clone was detected a few times. This chain links TRBV27 with TRBJ1-2, with 9 bases lining up with TRBD1. The germline CDR1 and CDR2 sequences are MNHEY and SMNVEV (reference sequence). The CDR3 covers 12 residues. V was clipped by 6 bases and J by 4 bases; unmatched bases: 0. The CDR3 reads CASRTGGYGYTF. The CDR3 nucleotides read TGTGCCAGCAGGACAGGGGGCTATGGCTACACCTTC.

The chain uses TRBV6-1 and TRBJ2-1; 11 positions agree with TRBD2. In germline, CDR1 is MNHNS, CDR2 SASEGT. This CDR3 has 15 residues. J was trimmed by 3 bases and V by 2 bases; bases with no gene match: 0. CDR3 region: CASSELAGGYNEQFF. As DNA, the CDR3 is TGTGCCAGCAGTGAACTAGCGGGGGGCTACAATGAGCAGTTCTTC.

The gene calls are TRBV6-5 and TRBJ2-1, with D possibly TRBD1 on 5 matching bases. Germline V lookup: CDR1 MNHEY, CDR2 SVGAGI. The CDR3 contains 11 residues. Between the trimmed V and J ends, which lost 7 bases and 8 bases, there was a span of 9 bases. CDR3 protein: CASTQGDEQFF. DNA for the CDR3: TGTGCCAGCACCCAAGGGGATGAGCAGTTCTTC.

The chain combines TRBV29-1 with TRBJ2-2; TRBD1 matches at 7 bases. With 7 bases clipped from V and 1 base from J, the junction kept 3 bases outside the gene matches. From germline, CDR1 is SQVTM and CDR2 ANQGSEA. This CDR3 has 13 amino acids. As DNA, the CDR3 is TGCAGCGCTACAGGGGAGAACACCGGGGAGCTGTTTTTT. Translation: CSATGENTGELFF.

The J gene is TRBJ1-1, the V gene TRBV14; D remains ambiguous. Trimming shortened V by 4 bases and J by 0 bases, and 15 bases separated the two germline ends. Looked up from germline, CDR1 is SGHDN and CDR2 is FVKESK. This CDR3 region has 16 residues. The CDR3 DNA follows: TGTGCCAGCAGCCGGGGTACTTGGAGGTTGAACACTGAAGCTTTCTTT. It codes for CASSRGTWRLNTEAFF.

The chain combines TRBV11-2 with TRBJ2-6; TRBD1 matches 10 bases. Germline assignment: CDR1 SGHAT and CDR2 FQNNGV. J gave up 2 bases and V 5 bases, and 3 bases lay outside the gene matches. The CDR3 sequence is 16 residues long. In DNA form, the CDR3 reads TGTGCCAGCAGCCTGACAGGGGGCACTGGGGCCAACGTCCTGACTTTC. As protein: CASSLTGGTGANVLTF.

This chain joins TRBV7-8 and TRBJ1-2; the D is unclear. The CDR3 loop spans 13 amino acids. Between the trimmed V and J ends, which lost 3 bases and 4 bases, there was a span of 9 bases. CDR1 and CDR2 (germline): SGHVS, FQNEAQ. The CDR3 DNA reads as TGTGCCAGCAGCTTCCAGACGGGCTATGGCTACACCTTC. Translated: CASSFQTGYGYTF.

The V call is TRBV9, the J call TRBJ1-6, with TRBD1 as a possible D gene (6 bases). Germline CDR1 and CDR2: SGDLS and YYNGEE. The CDR3 contains 15 residues. V gave up 0 bases and J gave up 10 bases, with 14 bases separating them. The CDR3 loop is CASSVAPTGTSPLHF. Written as DNA, the CDR3 is TGTGCCAGCAGCGTAGCCCCTACAGGGACCTCACCCCTCCACTTT.

This chain links TRBV18 with TRBJ2-5; D is unclear. Trimming took off 2 bases at V and 4 bases at J, with 8 bases between the two ends. Germline-derived CDR1 and CDR2 are KGHSH and LQKENI. The CDR3 covers 13 residues. DNA of the CDR3: TGTGCCAGCTCACCATGGAACGGAGAGACCCAGTACTTC. Encoded protein: CASSPWNGETQYF.